A selection of T cell receptor beta chains follows, all from one sample in a study of Ad26.COV2.S vaccination and SARS-CoV-2 variants. Some clones are missing from TCRdb's copy, which holds only in-frame ones; the method was immunoSEQ multiplex PCR. Among 300,000 to 400,000 clones, roughly 89% were seen once, and the ten largest hold under 6%. Source: peripheral blood, taken in a trial of Ad26.COV2.S vaccine versus placebo. These TCRs come from a person aged 18-60 years who received the Ad26.COV2.S COVID-19 vaccine or a placebo. CDR3s include the opening cysteine and the closing phenylalanine or tryptophan. D genes are given only for firm matches. Only part of the rows carry a size: once, few, many, or a class if the clone is expanded.

D gene | clone size | J gene | CDR3 length | V gene | CDR3 protein | CDR3 DNA
TRBD1 | - | TRBJ1-4 | 17 | TRBV4-2 | CASSQGLGDRFNEKLFF | TGTGCCAGCAGCCAAGGATTGGGGGACAGATTTAATGAAAAACTGTTTTTT
- | - | TRBJ2-7 | 15 | TRBV9 | CASSVGWVAEGEQYF | TGTGCCAGCAGCGTAGGGTGGGTAGCGGAAGGCGAGCAGTACTTC
TRBD1 | - | TRBJ1-3 | 11 | TRBV18 | CASSLQDRADF | TGTGCCAGCTCACTACAGGACAGGGCGGATTTT
- | - | TRBJ2-6 | 15 | TRBV28 | CASSFRLSGANVLTF | TGTGCCAGCAGTTTTCGGCTCTCTGGGGCCAACGTCCTGACTTTC
- | - | TRBJ2-7 | 16 | TRBV5-6 | CASSSLRSTWTYEQYF | TGTGCCAGCAGCAGTCTCAGGTCCACGTGGACCTACGAGCAGTACTTC
- | - | TRBJ2-2 | 15 | TRBV5-4 | CASSLRPGITGELFF | TGTGCCAGCAGCTTGCGTCCAGGGATTACCGGGGAGCTGTTTTTT
TRBD1 | - | TRBJ2-2 | 14 | TRBV5-1 | CASSVGQGTGELFF | TGCGCCAGCAGCGTCGGACAGGGAACCGGGGAGCTGTTTTTT
- | few | TRBJ1-4 | 15 | TRBV4-1 | CASSQDVGINEKLFF | TGCGCCAGCAGCCAAGATGTGGGCATTAATGAAAAACTGTTTTTT
TRBD2 | - | TRBJ2-1 | 17 | TRBV4-1 | CASSQVSAGISYNEQFF | TGCGCCAGCAGCCAAGTTTCAGCGGGGATCTCCTACAATGAGCAGTTCTTC
- | once | TRBJ1-2 | 13 | TRBV30 | CAWSVGAGYGYTF | TGTGCCTGGAGTGTTGGGGCAGGCTATGGCTACACCTTC
TRBD1 | - | TRBJ1-2 | 15 | TRBV19 | CASSRQGQGAVGYTF | TGTGCCAGTAGTAGGCAGGGACAGGGGGCAGTCGGCTACACCTTC
- | few | TRBJ2-7 | 13 | TRBV5-1 | CASSGYAGSEQYF | TGCGCCAGCAGCGGATACGCGGGTTCCGAGCAGTACTTC
- | - | TRBJ2-1 | 18 | TRBV7-6 | CASSSYTVSGSSYNEQFF | TGTGCCAGCAGCTCCTATACCGTTTCGGGATCCTCCTACAATGAGCAGTTCTTC
- | - | TRBJ1-1 | 14 | TRBV18 | CASSPDQTNTEAFF | TGTGCCAGCTCACCGGATCAGACGAACACTGAAGCTTTCTTT
- | - | TRBJ2-7 | 15 | TRBV28 | CASSSWASESYEQYF | TGTGCCAGCAGTTCTTGGGCCTCGGAATCCTACGAGCAGTACTTC
TRBD2 | - | TRBJ2-1 | 15 | TRBV4-1 | CASSPPTSGTSLQFF | TGCGCCAGCAGCCCCCCGACTAGCGGGACTTCACTGCAGTTCTTC
- | - | TRBJ2-3 | 14 | TRBV9 | CASSVEGSTDTQYF | TGTGCCAGCAGCGTGGAGGGAAGCACAGATACGCAGTATTTT
TRBD1 | - | TRBJ2-2 | 15 | TRBV27 | CASSRDRGNTGELFF | TGTGCCAGCAGTCGGGACAGGGGTAACACCGGGGAGCTGTTTTTT
TRBD1 | - | TRBJ2-2 | 14 | TRBV19 | CASSQTGDTGELFF | TGTGCCAGTAGCCAGACAGGGGACACCGGGGAGCTGTTTTTT
TRBD2 | - | TRBJ2-5 | 17 | TRBV5-6 | CASSLGRWASGGETQYF | TGTGCCAGCAGCTTAGGGCGCTGGGCTAGCGGGGGAGAGACCCAGTACTTC
- | - | TRBJ2-5 | 15 | TRBV28 | CASSSPEGQKVTQYF | TGTGCCAGCAGTTCACCGGAGGGACAGAAGGTGACCCAGTACTTC
- | - | TRBJ1-4 | 15 | TRBV5-1 | CASSSSQGDNEKLFF | TGCGCCAGCAGCTCTTCACAGGGAGATAATGAAAAACTGTTTTTT
TRBD1 | - | TRBJ1-1 | 14 | TRBV27 | CASSFTTGPTEAFF | TGTGCCAGCAGTTTTACGACAGGGCCCACTGAAGCTTTCTTT
- | - | TRBJ2-7 | 11 | TRBV2 | CASSWSYEQYF | TGTGCCAGCAGCTGGTCCTACGAGCAGTACTTC
TRBD1 | once | TRBJ1-6 | 16 | TRBV5-1 | CASSLTGGSYNSPLHF | TGCGCCAGCAGCTTAACAGGGGGCTCCTATAATTCACCCCTCCACTTT
TRBD1 | - | TRBJ2-7 | 15 | TRBV13 | CASSHGKGQGTEQYF | TGTGCCAGCAGCCACGGGAAGGGACAGGGGACCGAGCAGTACTTC
TRBD1 | - | TRBJ2-1 | 14 | TRBV19 | CASSGDRAYNEQFF | TGTGCCAGTTCGGGGGACAGGGCCTACAATGAGCAGTTCTTC
- | - | TRBJ2-6 | 16 | TRBV11-2 | CASLGPRWSGANVLTF | TGTGCCAGCCTCGGCCCTCGTTGGTCTGGGGCCAACGTCCTGACTTTC
TRBD1 | - | TRBJ1-6 | 15 | TRBV6-5 | CASSFSGTGLSPLHF | TGTGCCAGCAGTTTTTCCGGGACAGGGTTGTCACCCCTCCACTTT
TRBD1 | - | TRBJ1-1 | 16 | TRBV5-1 | CASSPKQGALNTEAFF | TGCGCCAGCAGCCCAAAACAGGGGGCGTTGAACACTGAAGCTTTCTTT
- | - | TRBJ2-7 | 14 | TRBV18 | CASSPPGGLHEQYF | TGTGCCAGCTCACCACCGGGGGGGCTTCACGAGCAGTACTTC
- | - | TRBJ2-3 | 17 | TRBV5-4 | CASSFDLAESSTDTQYF | TGTGCCAGCAGCTTTGACTTGGCCGAATCTAGCACAGATACGCAGTATTTT
- | once | TRBJ1-5 | 13 | TRBV6-5 | CASSSYSNQPQHF | TGTGCCAGCAGTAGTTATAGCAATCAGCCCCAGCATTTT
TRBD1 | - | TRBJ2-1 | 15 | TRBV7-2 | CASSLPRTGGYEQFF | TGTGCCAGCAGCCTCCCCAGGACAGGGGGCTATGAGCAGTTCTTC
- | - | TRBJ1-5 | 16 | TRBV2 | CASSEDFPDSNQPQHF | TGTGCCAGCAGTGAAGACTTCCCTGATAGCAATCAGCCCCAGCATTTT
- | - | TRBJ2-7 | 15 | TRBV7-9 | CASSLVAGPPEEQYF | TGTGCCAGCAGCTTAGTCGCAGGTCCTCCTGAGGAGCAGTACTTC
TRBD2 | - | TRBJ2-7 | 15 | TRBV11-2 | CASSRTSGARYEQYF | TGTGCCAGCAGCCGGACTAGCGGGGCTAGATACGAGCAGTACTTC
TRBD1 | - | TRBJ1-3 | 17 | TRBV9 | CASSVRPGQGSGNTIYF | TGTGCCAGCAGCGTTCGTCCGGGACAGGGTTCTGGAAACACCATATATTTT
- | few | TRBJ2-7 | 14 | TRBV5-4 | CASSFGQRPYEQYF | TGTGCCAGCAGCTTTGGGCAGCGGCCCTACGAGCAGTACTTC
TRBD2 | - | TRBJ2-3 | 17 | TRBV25-1 | CASSGTLAGGYTDTQYF | TGTGCCAGCAGTGGAACACTAGCGGGAGGGTACACAGATACGCAGTATTTT
- | - | TRBJ1-2 | 14 | TRBV5-4 | CASYGKTGSLGYTF | TGTGCCAGCTACGGGAAAACGGGGTCCCTTGGCTACACCTTC
TRBD1 | once | TRBJ2-7 | 14 | TRBV28 | CASSPPDRSYEQYF | TGTGCCAGCAGTCCTCCGGACAGGTCCTACGAGCAGTACTTC
- | - | TRBJ2-3 | 14 | TRBV9 | CASSVAKTIDTQYF | TGTGCCAGCAGCGTAGCCAAGACAATAGATACGCAGTATTTT
TRBD2 | - | TRBJ2-1 | 16 | TRBV18 | CASSPRTSGTPNEQFF | TGTGCCAGCTCACCCCGGACTAGCGGGACCCCCAATGAGCAGTTCTTC
- | - | TRBJ2-5 | 13 | TRBV6-6 | CASSYKGEGTQYF | TGTGCCAGCAGTTACAAAGGGGAAGGGACCCAGTACTTC
- | - | TRBJ1-2 | 13 | TRBV12-3/TRBV12-4 | CASSFVEPYGYTF | TGTGCCAGCAGTTTTGTGGAGCCATATGGCTACACCTTC